Listed below are T cell receptor beta chains from one sample, sequenced in a study of CD8 T cells in Susac syndrome. MiXCR was run by TCRdb on the immunoSEQ multiplex PCR reads, yielding one entry per CDR3 protein. The sample has about 210,000 distinct CDR3 sequences, 94% seen once. Specimen: CD4+ T cells from PBMCs. Receptors were obtained from a human donor with Susac syndrome. CDR3s include the opening cysteine and the closing phenylalanine or tryptophan. The D gene is left open where the match is weak. Some rows mark clone size as missing; the rest say once, few, many or name a class of expanded clone.

d_call: -
cdr3_length: 13
v_call: TRBV7-3
clone_size: -
j_call: TRBJ1-2
cdr3_aa: CASSFSQSYGYTF
cdr3_nt: TGTGCCAGCAGCTTCTCCCAGTCATATGGCTACACCTTC

d_call: TRBD2
cdr3_length: 14
v_call: TRBV5-1
clone_size: -
j_call: TRBJ2-7
cdr3_aa: CASRASGGSNEQYF
cdr3_nt: TGCGCCAGCAGGGCCTCCGGGGGGTCCAACGAGCAGTACTTC

d_call: TRBD1
cdr3_length: 15
v_call: TRBV6-2/TRBV6-3
clone_size: -
j_call: TRBJ2-3
cdr3_aa: CASSSKTGGRDTQYF
cdr3_nt: TGTGCCAGCAGCTCTAAGACAGGGGGCCGGGATACGCAGTATTTT

d_call: -
cdr3_length: 13
v_call: TRBV14
clone_size: -
j_call: TRBJ2-3
cdr3_aa: CASSHRNTDTQYF
cdr3_nt: TGTGCCAGCAGCCACAGGAACACAGATACGCAGTATTTT

d_call: -
cdr3_length: 11
v_call: TRBV30
clone_size: -
j_call: TRBJ1-2
cdr3_aa: CAWSPAEGYTF
cdr3_nt: TGTGCCTGGAGTCCGGCGGAAGGCTACACCTTC

d_call: -
cdr3_length: 17
v_call: TRBV29-1
clone_size: few
j_call: TRBJ2-7
cdr3_aa: CSVGPSRGEGAPYEQYF
cdr3_nt: TGCAGCGTTGGACCCAGCAGGGGTGAGGGAGCCCCCTACGAGCAGTACTTC

d_call: TRBD1
cdr3_length: 17
v_call: TRBV30
clone_size: -
j_call: TRBJ1-6
cdr3_aa: CAWSVDRGTSYNSPLHF
cdr3_nt: TGTGCCTGGAGTGTCGACAGGGGAACGTCCTATAATTCACCCCTCCACTTT

d_call: -
cdr3_length: 15
v_call: TRBV9
clone_size: -
j_call: TRBJ2-3
cdr3_aa: CASSVGIVKGDTQYF
cdr3_nt: TGTGCCAGCAGCGTAGGAATAGTCAAGGGAGATACGCAGTATTTT

d_call: -
cdr3_length: 14
v_call: TRBV29-1
clone_size: -
j_call: TRBJ2-3
cdr3_aa: CSVTSEDRADTQYF
cdr3_nt: TGCAGCGTCACGTCAGAGGATCGCGCAGATACGCAGTATTTT

d_call: TRBD1
cdr3_length: 15
v_call: TRBV11-2
clone_size: -
j_call: TRBJ2-3
cdr3_aa: CASSGDRLRTDTQYF
cdr3_nt: TGTGCCAGCAGCGGGGACAGGTTGAGAACAGATACGCAGTATTTT

d_call: TRBD2
cdr3_length: 13
v_call: TRBV19
clone_size: -
j_call: TRBJ2-5
cdr3_aa: CASSTRTRETQYF
cdr3_nt: TGTGCCAGTAGTACACGGACTAGGGAGACCCAGTACTTC

d_call: -
cdr3_length: 14
v_call: TRBV6-5
clone_size: -
j_call: TRBJ1-1
cdr3_aa: CASSYEFRGTEAFF
cdr3_nt: TGTGCCAGCAGTTACGAGTTTAGGGGGACTGAAGCTTTCTTT

d_call: -
cdr3_length: 14
v_call: TRBV28
clone_size: -
j_call: TRBJ1-1
cdr3_aa: CATLRGGSNTEAFF
cdr3_nt: TGTGCCACCCTTCGAGGCGGATCGAACACTGAAGCTTTCTTT

d_call: -
cdr3_length: 13
v_call: TRBV7-3
clone_size: -
j_call: TRBJ1-1
cdr3_aa: CASQPGGNTEAFF
cdr3_nt: TGTGCCAGCCAACCTGGAGGGAACACTGAAGCTTTCTTT

d_call: -
cdr3_length: 14
v_call: TRBV7-2
clone_size: -
j_call: TRBJ2-7
cdr3_aa: CASSLRLAGIEQYF
cdr3_nt: TGTGCCAGCAGCCTCCGCTTGGCGGGAATCGAGCAGTACTTC

d_call: -
cdr3_length: 16
v_call: TRBV5-6
clone_size: -
j_call: TRBJ2-5
cdr3_aa: CASSLVGGVLEEAQYF
cdr3_nt: TGTGCCAGCAGCTTGGTGGGCGGGGTCCTTGAAGAGGCCCAGTACTTC

d_call: -
cdr3_length: 12
v_call: TRBV2
clone_size: -
j_call: TRBJ1-5
cdr3_aa: CASSESYQPQHF
cdr3_nt: TGTGCCAGCAGTGAGTCGTATCAGCCCCAGCATTTT

d_call: TRBD1
cdr3_length: 15
v_call: TRBV20-1
clone_size: -
j_call: TRBJ1-3
cdr3_aa: CSATPGGARGNTIYF
cdr3_nt: TGCAGTGCTACCCCAGGGGGCGCGAGGGGAAACACCATATATTTT

d_call: TRBD1
cdr3_length: 14
v_call: TRBV9
clone_size: -
j_call: TRBJ1-2
cdr3_aa: CASSVGQGAPGYTF
cdr3_nt: TGTGCCAGCAGCGTGGGACAGGGGGCGCCTGGCTACACCTTC

d_call: TRBD1
cdr3_length: 17
v_call: TRBV9
clone_size: -
j_call: TRBJ2-1
cdr3_aa: CASSADRGTSSYNEQFF
cdr3_nt: TGTGCCAGCAGCGCCGACAGGGGGACAAGCTCCTACAATGAGCAGTTCTTC

d_call: TRBD1
cdr3_length: 15
v_call: TRBV2
clone_size: -
j_call: TRBJ1-2
cdr3_aa: CANSLGTGGSWGYTF
cdr3_nt: TGTGCCAACAGCCTCGGGACAGGAGGATCGTGGGGCTACACCTTC

d_call: -
cdr3_length: 19
v_call: TRBV15
clone_size: -
j_call: TRBJ1-5
cdr3_aa: CATSRDRSGTLGGGQPQHF
cdr3_nt: TGTGCCACCAGCAGAGATCGTAGCGGAACCTTGGGGGGTGGTCAGCCCCAGCATTTT

d_call: TRBD1
cdr3_length: 16
v_call: TRBV29-1
clone_size: -
j_call: TRBJ2-4
cdr3_aa: CSVEGGTGLAKNIQYF
cdr3_nt: TGCAGCGTTGAAGGCGGGACAGGCCTAGCCAAAAACATTCAGTACTTC

d_call: -
cdr3_length: 14
v_call: TRBV29-1
clone_size: -
j_call: TRBJ2-7
cdr3_aa: CSVGTGGSSYEQYF
cdr3_nt: TGCAGCGTTGGGACAGGCGGGAGCTCCTACGAGCAGTACTTC

d_call: TRBD2
cdr3_length: 13
v_call: TRBV2
clone_size: -
j_call: TRBJ2-7
cdr3_aa: CASQRGAAYEQYF
cdr3_nt: TGTGCCAGTCAGCGGGGGGCCGCCTACGAGCAGTACTTC

d_call: -
cdr3_length: 17
v_call: TRBV7-2
clone_size: -
j_call: TRBJ2-3
cdr3_aa: CASSRQFGGFGTDTQYF
cdr3_nt: TGTGCCAGCAGCAGACAATTCGGGGGATTCGGAACAGATACGCAGTATTTT

d_call: -
cdr3_length: 13
v_call: TRBV7-2
clone_size: -
j_call: TRBJ2-7
cdr3_aa: CASSPVSQREQYF
cdr3_nt: TGTGCCAGCAGCCCCGTTTCCCAGAGGGAGCAGTACTTC

d_call: -
cdr3_length: 16
v_call: TRBV14
clone_size: -
j_call: TRBJ1-1
cdr3_aa: CASSQHGRNPNTEAFF
cdr3_nt: TGTGCCAGCAGCCAACATGGTAGGAACCCGAACACTGAAGCTTTCTTT

d_call: -
cdr3_length: 13
v_call: TRBV5-1
clone_size: -
j_call: TRBJ1-2
cdr3_aa: CASSLRDGYGYTF
cdr3_nt: TGCGCCAGCAGCCTAAGGGACGGCTATGGCTACACCTTC

d_call: -
cdr3_length: 14
v_call: TRBV4-2
clone_size: -
j_call: TRBJ1-1
cdr3_aa: CASSQGGLNTEAFF
cdr3_nt: TGTGCCAGCAGCCAAGGTGGGTTGAACACTGAAGCTTTCTTT

d_call: -
cdr3_length: 16
v_call: TRBV4-2
clone_size: -
j_call: TRBJ2-7
cdr3_aa: CASSQQPSPSSYEQYF
cdr3_nt: TGTGCCAGCAGCCAACAACCTAGTCCCTCCTCCTACGAGCAGTACTTC